This T cell receptor (beta chain) is drawn from a study of CD8 T cells in ankylosing spondylitis. Study observations and caveats: Matched ankylosing spondylitis synovial fluid reportedly contained a significantly enriched population of disease-linked clones. Relatively rare in peripheral blood, disease-linked clones were also CD8+.

Regarding this clonotype: What it binds is unknown.

TCRdb ran MiXCR on the 5' RACE reads and lists one entry per CDR3 protein. The table shows approximately 100,000 distinct CDR3 sequences, with nearly 25% occurring only once. Germline lookup yields CDR1 SQVTM and CDR2 ANQGSEA. This CDR3 region has 13 residues. V gave up 5 bases and J gave up 6 bases; unmatched junction bases: 9. The sample taken for sequencing was synovial fluid, either unsorted or a sorted T cell fraction (not recorded which). The V call is TRBV29-1, the J call TRBJ1-2, with 7 nucleotides matching TRBD1. This TCR was recovered from a male donor with ankylosing spondylitis. Written as DNA, the CDR3 is TGCAGCGTTCATAGACAGGGTATCAATGGCTACACCTTC. It encodes CSVHRQGINGYTF.